This passage covers 31 T cell receptor beta chains from one sample sequenced in a study of cytomegalovirus exposure and HLA in healthy donors. Vbeta (60) and Jbeta (13) primers were used in the PCR. Method: immunoSEQ multiplex PCR; TCRdb's copy keeps in-frame clones and lacks some. The data hold 140,000 to 150,000 clones, with 8.5% to 10% observed a single time. Material: PBMCs. The source is a man between 50 and 59 years old in good health and CMV-seronegative.

The rearrangement links TRBV6-5 to TRBJ2-2; D not resolved. The CDR3 has 15 residues. Trimming pared 5 bases from V and 0 bases from J, leaving 10 bases between. Germline CDR1 MNHEY, CDR2 SVGAGI. Written as DNA, the CDR3 is TGTGCCAGCAGTCGTGCGGATGCGAACACCGGGGAGCTGTTTTTT. Its protein product is CASSRADANTGELFF.

This clone was detected a few times. The chain is built from TRBV2 and TRBJ2-7; 8 bases match TRBD1. CDR3 length: 15 residues. The junction had 7 bases not matched to a gene; V was cut back by 2 bases and J by 4 bases. The germline V gene encodes CDR1 SNHLY and CDR2 FYNNEI. CDR3 protein: CASSESRGPNYEQYF. Here the CDR3 DNA reads TGTGCCAGCAGTGAATCCAGGGGGCCGAATTACGAGCAGTACTTC.

This clone was counted between two and nine times. The J gene is TRBJ2-1, the V gene TRBV2; D uncertain. Trimming removed 3 bases from V and 4 bases from J, with 13 bases in between. Germline loops: CDR1 SNHLY, CDR2 FYNNEI. This CDR3 is 15 amino acids long. Here the CDR3 DNA reads TGTGCCAGCAGTGACGAGACTGGAAGATACAATGAGCAGTTCTTC. Translated: CASSDETGRYNEQFF.

This clone appeared a few times. This rearrangement joins TRBV2 to TRBJ1-4; D is possibly TRBD1 (6 bases). Looked up from germline, CDR1 is SNHLY and CDR2 is FYNNEI. The length of the CDR3 is 12 residues. The ends were cut back, 9 bases at V and 8 bases at J, with 13 bases in the middle. CDR3 loop: CASEQGREKLFF. DNA for the CDR3: TGTGCCAGTGAACAGGGTCGGGAAAAACTGTTTTTT.

The J gene is TRBJ2-2, the V gene TRBV11-2; perhaps TRBD1 as D (5 bases). The germline V gene has CDR1 SGHAT and CDR2 FQNNGV. Between the trimmed V and J ends, which lost 3 bases and 4 bases, there was a span of 9 bases. This CDR3 comprises 14 residues. For the CDR3, the DNA is TGTGCCAGCAGCTTGCAGGGTACCACCGGGGAGCTGTTTTTT. Amino acids: CASSLQGTTGELFF.

The chain is built from TRBV4-1 and TRBJ1-1, with a weak D call TRBD1 (5 bases). Trimming removed 4 bases at V and 4 bases at J, with 13 bases between. The CDR3 spans 14 residues. CDR1 is MGHRA, CDR2 YSYEKL, per germline. In DNA form, the CDR3 reads TGCGCCAGCAGCCCCCATCTCGGGGGCACTGAAGCTTTCTTT. It yields the protein CASSPHLGGTEAFF.

The chain links TRBV28 to TRBJ2-5, with D uncertain. Germline V gene data show CDR1 as MDHEN and CDR2 as SYDVKM. CDR3 length: 13 residues. V lost 6 bases and J lost 1, with 9 bases in between. DNA for the CDR3: TGTGCCAGCAGCTTACTCCCCCAAGAGACCCAGTACTTC. Translation: CASSLLPQETQYF.

This clone appeared a few times. The genes are TRBV27 and TRBJ2-1; a possible D gene is TRBD2 (6 bases). Trimming stripped 3 bases from V and 9 bases from J, with 12 bases between. The germline V gene has CDR1 MNHEY and CDR2 SMNVEV (reference sequence). This CDR3 contains 13 residues. Written as DNA, the CDR3 is TGTGCCAGCAGTTTTAGCGGCCTAGGTGAGCAGTTCTTC. It encodes CASSFSGLGEQFF.

The genes are TRBV11-2 and TRBJ2-7, with D tentatively TRBD2 (6 bases). Trimming pared 0 bases from V and 7 bases from J, leaving 7 bases between. The CDR3 is 12 residues long. Germline V gene sequence: CDR1 SGHAT, CDR2 FQNNGV. The CDR3 reads CASSLDRGEQYF. In nucleotides, the CDR3 is TGTGCCAGCAGCTTAGATCGGGGGGAGCAGTACTTC.

This sequence joins TRBV18 and TRBJ1-2, with 8 bases aligning to TRBD1. V was clipped by 4 bases and J by 0 bases; unmatched bases: 4. The germline V gene encodes CDR1 KGHSH and CDR2 LQKENI. This CDR3 is built from 15 residues. The CDR3 region is CASSLGTGTNYGYTF. The CDR3 DNA follows: TGTGCCAGCTCACTCGGGACAGGAACTAACTATGGCTACACCTTC. Combining the CDR3 with reference TRBV18 and TRBJ1-2 gives the whole variable domain NAGVMQNPRHLVRRRGQEARLRCSPMKGHSHVYWYRQLPEEGLKFMVYLQKENIIDESGMPKERFSAEFPKEGPSILRIQQVVRGDSAAYFCASSLGTGTNYGYTFGSGTRLTVV.

This clone turned up a few times. In nucleotides, the CDR3 is TGCGCCAGCAGCCAAGATTCCGGACTAGCGGAAAACTACGAGCAGTACTTC. Amino acids: CASSQDSGLAENYEQYF. The chain links TRBV4-1 to TRBJ2-7, with TRBD2 identical over 10 bases. J lost 3 bases, V lost 0 bases, and 8 bases had no gene match. This CDR3 spans 17 amino acids. CDR1 MGHRA and CDR2 YSYEKL come from the germline V gene.

This clone was seen a few times. CDR3 residues: CASSPFDKRHEQFF. Here the CDR3 DNA reads TGTGCCAGCTCACCATTCGACAAGCGGCATGAGCAGTTCTTC. This chain uses TRBV18 with TRBJ2-1; a possible D gene is TRBD2 (5 bases). Looked up from germline, CDR1 is KGHSH and CDR2 is LQKENI. The CDR3 has 14 residues. V lost 2 bases, J lost 8 bases, and 13 bases lay in between.

This clone has only a few counts. The genes are TRBV28 and TRBJ2-5; D not resolved. Germline V gives CDR1 MDHEN, CDR2 SYDVKM. The CDR3 spans 11 residues. V was trimmed by 5 bases and J by 3 bases, leaving 4 bases between them. The CDR3, as DNA: TGTGCCAGCAGTCTTGAAGAGACCCAGTACTTC. Its protein is CASSLEETQYF.

This clone was seen only a few times. The V call is TRBV5-8, the J call TRBJ1-3; a weak D match, TRBD1 (5 bases). Germline V gives CDR1 SGHTS, CDR2 YDEGEE. V was trimmed by 3 bases and J by 1 base, leaving 14 bases between them. The length of the CDR3 is 16 residues. The CDR3 region has the DNA TGTGCCAGCAGCTCCTTCAGGGTTATATCTGGAAACACCATATATTTT. Its protein is CASSSFRVISGNTIYF.

The V gene is TRBV5-1, the J gene TRBJ2-2, with 8 positions matching TRBD2. The junction had 21 bases not matched to a gene; V was cut back by 4 bases and J by 4 bases. This CDR3 is 20 amino acids long. Germline CDR1 and CDR2: SGHRS and YFSETQ. CDR3: CASSPSGGALAGEGTGELFF. CDR3 nucleotide sequence: TGCGCCAGCAGCCCATCCGGGGGGGCACTAGCAGGGGAAGGCACCGGGGAGCTGTTTTTT.

This clone has just a few counts. This chain connects TRBV6-6 to TRBJ1-5; 9 bases line up with TRBD1. This CDR3 has 15 amino acids. Germline V CDR1 and CDR2: MNHNY, SVGAGI (reference sequence). V was pared by 8 bases and J by 7 bases, with 12 bases of the junction left unmatched. The CDR3: CASCVAGQGGQPQHF. CDR3 DNA sequence: TGTGCCAGCTGCGTAGCGGGACAGGGAGGACAGCCCCAGCATTTT.

This chain links TRBV7-3 with TRBJ2-2, with 14 bases matching TRBD2. The CDR3 has 20 amino acids. Unmatched junction bases numbered 9, after V lost 0 bases and J lost 3 bases. CDR1 and CDR2 (germline): SGHTA, FQGTGA. The CDR3 sequence is CASSLTTRLAGGRDTGELFF. The CDR3 nucleotides read TGTGCCAGCAGCTTAACGACGAGACTAGCGGGAGGGCGGGACACCGGGGAGCTGTTTTTT.

This clone was seen many times. The chain employs TRBV5-4 and TRBJ2-7; 7 positions agree with TRBD1. The CDR3 is 12 residues long. The V gene end was trimmed by 4 bases and the J gene end by 4 bases; junction bases not matched to a gene: 2. The germline gives CDR1 SGHNT, CDR2 YYREEE (reference sequence). CDR3 DNA: TGTGCCAGCAGCCGGGACAGATACGAGCAGTACTTC. Translating gives CASSRDRYEQYF.

This clone was counted only a few times. V and J are TRBV10-1 and TRBJ2-7, with 9 bases lining up with TRBD1. Germline V gene sequence: CDR1 WNHNN, CDR2 SYGVQD (reference sequence). The CDR3 runs 15 residues. Losses at the gene ends were 6 bases for V and 5 bases for J; bases not matched to a gene: 11. CDR3 DNA sequence: TGCGCCAGCAGCAGATACCGGGACAGGGTCAACGAGCAGTACTTC. This gives the protein CASSRYRDRVNEQYF.

This clone was observed a few times. J is TRBJ2-2 and V is TRBV11-3, with no clear D. The V end was cut by 5 bases, the J end by 8 bases, with 15 bases between. From germline, CDR1 is SGHNT and CDR2 YENEEA. CDR3 size: 14 residues. The CDR3 nucleotides are TGTGCCAGCAGCCCCACCCCAATGGCAGGGGAGCTGTTTTTT. Translated, it gives CASSPTPMAGELFF.

This clone was counted between two and nine times. Here the CDR3 reads CASSLDGTTYEQYF. CDR3 DNA: TGCGCCAGCAGCTTGGACGGGACAACCTACGAGCAGTACTTC. The rearrangement joins TRBV5-1 to TRBJ2-7, with a tentative D call TRBD1 (6 bases). Trimming took off 0 bases at V and 2 bases at J, with 9 bases between the two ends. Germline CDR1 is SGHRS and CDR2 is YFSETQ. The CDR3 extends over 14 amino acids.

This clone was detected a few times. One end of the junction is discordant with germline, which a read error may explain. This chain uses TRBV6-6 with TRBJ1-3; a possible D gene is TRBD1 (6 bases). Germline V CDR1 and CDR2: MNHNY, SVGAGI (reference sequence). CDR3 length: 13 amino acids. The DNA of the CDR3 is TGCGCCTCCCGGGGGGCCGCCGGAAACACCATATATTTT. It is translated as CASRGAAGNTIYF.

Notes on this clone: The junction differs from germline at one of its ends, possibly a read error. V gene TRBV5-6 combines with J gene TRBJ1-3, with TRBD1 matching 10 bases. This CDR3 region has 16 residues. Germline V gives CDR1 SGHDT, CDR2 YYEEEE. The CDR3 region has the DNA TGTGCCAGCAGCTGGGTGGGGACAGGGGATGGAAACAACATATATTTT. It specifies CASSWVGTGDGNNIYF.

This clone was detected only a few times. V gene TRBV28 combines with J gene TRBJ2-3; 7 nucleotides agree with TRBD1. The CDR3 extends over 15 amino acids. J was trimmed by 1 base and V by 6 bases; bases with no gene match: 7. Germline values: CDR1 MDHEN, CDR2 SYDVKM. CDR3 nucleotides: TGTGCCAGCAGCGAGAATACAGGGGGCACAGATACGCAGTATTTT. Its protein product is CASSENTGGTDTQYF.

This clone was counted a few times. V and J are TRBV12-5 and TRBJ2-5; D perhaps matches TRBD1 (5 bases). The germline gives CDR1 LGHNT, CDR2 FRNRAP. V lost 2 bases and J lost 1, with 11 bases in between. The CDR3 has 15 amino acids. DNA of the CDR3: TGTGCTAGTGGTTTGCCCAAAGGGGTCCAAGAGACCCAGTACTTC. This sequence encodes CASGLPKGVQETQYF. The full variable domain, completed using reference TRBV12-5 and TRBJ2-5, is DARVTQTPRHKVTEMGQEVTMRCQPILGHNTVFWYRQTMMQGLELLAYFRNRAPLDDSGMPKDRFSAEMPDATLATLKIQPSEPRDSAVYFCASGLPKGVQETQYFGPGTRLLVL.

This clone was observed a few times. The rearrangement joins TRBV5-1 to TRBJ2-1; 9 bases align to TRBD1. The CDR3 totals 13 residues. J lost 7 bases, V lost 4 bases, and 3 bases had no gene match. Germline V gene sequence: CDR1 SGHRS, CDR2 YFSETQ. The CDR3 is CASSIDRGNEQFF. The CDR3 DNA follows: TGCGCCAGCAGCATCGACAGGGGGAATGAGCAGTTCTTC.

V usage is TRBV7-3 and J usage is TRBJ2-7; D is perhaps TRBD1 (6 bases). The length of the CDR3 is 13 residues. Trimming left V 4 bases short and J 3 bases short, with 10 bases between. In germline, CDR1 is SGHTA, CDR2 FQGTGA. The CDR3 sequence is CASSSGAGYEQYF. Written as DNA, the CDR3 is TGTGCCAGCAGCTCAGGGGCCGGCTACGAGCAGTACTTC.

With respect to this clone: Relative to the germline gene, one junction end is altered; a read error may explain this. The chain's CDR3 is CASSASGGAETQYF. The CDR3 DNA is TGTGCTAGCAGCGCTAGCGGGGGAGCGGAGACCCAGTACTTC. This chain joins TRBV7-7 and TRBJ2-5; 10 bases agree with TRBD2. Germline-derived CDR1 and CDR2 are SSHAT and FNYEAQ (reference sequence). The CDR3 runs to 14 residues.

The chain recombines TRBV9 with TRBJ2-2; D remains ambiguous. Trimming left V 0 bases short and J 0 bases short, with 9 bases between. This CDR3 has 16 residues. CDR1 is SGDLS and CDR2 is YYNGEE in the germline V gene. The CDR3 protein is CASSVAPVANTGELFF. In DNA, the CDR3 is TGTGCCAGCAGCGTAGCTCCCGTCGCGAACACCGGGGAGCTGTTTTTT.

This clone has more than one count but fewer than ten. V gene TRBV15 combines with J gene TRBJ2-1; the D is unclear. Germline values: CDR1 LNHNV, CDR2 YYDKDF (reference sequence). V was clipped by 5 bases and J by 3 bases, with 11 bases between them. CDR3 length: 14 residues. CDR3 coding DNA: TGTGCCACCAGCGGTGGTGTAGTCTACAATGAGCAGTTCTTC. Translating gives CATSGGVVYNEQFF.

This sequence joins TRBV10-1 and TRBJ1-4; D is possibly TRBD1 (6 bases). V gave up 5 bases and J gave up 5 bases, with 15 bases separating them. This CDR3 contains 15 residues. Germline V lookup: CDR1 WNHNN, CDR2 SYGVQD (reference sequence). The CDR3 DNA reads as TGCGCCAGCAGTAGAGAGACAGGAGTGAATGAAAAACTGTTTTTT. This sequence encodes CASSRETGVNEKLFF.